This TCR beta chain was found in a study of spatial heterogeneity in lung cancer. TCRdb re-called the 5' RACE reads with MiXCR, one entry per CDR3 protein. Altogether 60,000 to 85,000 distinct CDR3 sequences are present, less than 9.5% being singletons, with the ten largest covering less than 2%. The length of the CDR3 is 14 residues. V trimming: 4 bases; J trimming: 6 bases; junction bases outside the gene matches: 5. The germline V gene encodes CDR1 SGHRS and CDR2 YFSETQ. This clonotype was found a few times. Time point specified: blood at routine non-recurrence follow-up after resection. Sequencing used PBMCs, obtained at follow-up. The V call is TRBV5-1, the J call TRBJ2-2, with TRBD2 matching 8 bases. The TCR comes from a female donor with early-stage non-small cell lung cancer. The CDR3, as DNA: TGCGCCAGCAGCCAGAGCGGGAGCCCCGGGGAGCTGTTTTTT. It codes for CASSQSGSPGELFF.